This TCR beta chain was sequenced during a study of T cell responses to AZD1222 COVID-19 vaccine. General study results and limits: Donors, mostly white British, included more females; clonal diversity was possibly underestimated. Seropositive AZD1222 recipients at baseline numbered only 6 or 7.

Generated by immunoSEQ multiplex PCR, the TCRdb table keeps only in-frame clones and is missing some. The data show roughly 110,000 clones, about 90% seen once. On this clone: The target antigen is unknown.

Sequencing used peripheral blood, obtained 28 days after the second AZD1222 dose. The sequence was collected from an adult who received the AZD1222 COVID-19 vaccine.

The CDR3, as DNA: TGCGCCAGCAGTGGGACAGGAGCGTATAATTCACCCCTCCACTTT. Translating it yields CASSGTGAYNSPLHF. The V and J genes are TRBV10-1 and TRBJ1-6, with TRBD1 matching 7 bases. The CDR3 spans 15 residues. The J segment lost 4 bases and the V segment lost 4 bases, leaving 4 bases of the junction unmatched. Germline V gene sequence: CDR1 WNHNN, CDR2 SYGVQD (reference sequence).